This TCR beta chain was recovered during a study of control samples from healthy donors and cancer patients. CDR1 SEHNR and CDR2 FQNEAQ come from the germline V gene (reference sequence). There are 14 residues in the CDR3. Trimming pared 1 base from V and 2 bases from J, leaving 9 bases between. Assay: immunoSEQ multiplex PCR; the TCRdb copy retains only in-frame clones and omits some. The data contain roughly 45,000 clones, around 85% of them seen just once; the ten biggest clones take up around 2.8%. The clonotype was recovered from a woman aged 45-59 years with lung cancer. The V gene is TRBV7-9, the J gene TRBJ2-7; D perhaps matches TRBD2 (7 bases). Sample: PBMCs. CDR3 sequence (DNA): TGTGCCAGCAGCTTAGGAGGGGGGGCCTACGAGCAGTACTTC. It specifies CASSLGGGAYEQYF.